These 27 T cell receptor beta chains came from one sample sequenced in a study of shared clonotypes between healthy human individuals. Data came from immunoSEQ multiplex PCR; TCRdb stores just in-frame clones and leaves some out. The repertoire holds millions of clones, with roughly 95% as singletons. Sequences were obtained from naive CD4+ T cells sorted from blood. Subset in this sample: CD45RA+ positively selected. These receptors were collected from a man between 18 and 29 years old in good health.

This clone was counted once. The CDR3 region has the DNA TGTGCCAGCAGCCTTCCGGGACAGGGCTACGAGCAGTACTTC. Amino acid sequence: CASSLPGQGYEQYF. The rearrangement links TRBV28 to TRBJ2-7; 9 positions match TRBD1. The CDR3 consists of 14 residues. After removal of 6 bases from V and 3 bases from J, the junction contained 6 bases not matched to a gene. Germline V gene data show CDR1 as MDHEN and CDR2 as SYDVKM.

This chain connects TRBV7-2 to TRBJ2-7; TRBD2 might be the D (6 bases). The CDR3 length is 15 residues. Germline V gene sequence: CDR1 SGHTA, CDR2 FQGNSA. V lost 2 bases, J lost 2 bases, and 13 bases lay in between. The CDR3 DNA sequence: TGTGCCAGCAGCTTACTGGTTAGCGGAGCCTACGAGCAGTACTTC. Its protein product is CASSLLVSGAYEQYF. The variable domain in full, completed from reference TRBV7-2 and TRBJ2-7, reads GAGVSQSPSNKVTEKGKDVELRCDPISGHTALYWYRQSLGQGLEFLIYFQGNSAPDKSGLPSDRFSAERTGGSVSTLTIQRTQQEDSAVYLCASSLLVSGAYEQYFGPGTRLTVT.

CDR3 nucleotides: TGTGCCTGGGAGGACGACAGGGGGAAGAACACTGAAGCTTTCTTT. It translates to CAWEDDRGKNTEAFF. The chain carries TRBV30 and TRBJ1-1, with TRBD1 identical over 9 bases. Trimming cost V 5 bases and J 1 base; bases outside gene matches: 8. Germline V CDR1 and CDR2: GTSNPN, SVGIG (reference sequence). The CDR3 has 15 residues.

As regards this clone: Other DNA sequences in the same sample also yield this CDR3. The chain uses TRBV18 and TRBJ1-5; perhaps TRBD1 as D (6 bases). CDR3 length: 14 amino acids. Germline-derived CDR1 and CDR2 are KGHSH and LQKENI. V was trimmed by 3 bases and J by 5 bases, leaving 11 bases between them. As DNA, the CDR3 is TGTGCCAGCTCACCGTTGGACAGCTATCAGCCCCAGCATTTT. It encodes CASSPLDSYQPQHF.

The chain recombines TRBV28 with TRBJ2-5, with D unresolved. From germline, CDR1 is MDHEN and CDR2 SYDVKM. V gave up 4 bases and J gave up 7 bases, with 19 bases separating them. The CDR3 runs to 15 residues. The CDR3 protein is CASSSPLTGFGTQYF. CDR3 DNA: TGTGCCAGCAGTTCACCACTGACCGGTTTTGGGACCCAGTACTTC.

Concerning this clone itself: Other nucleotide sequences from this sample produce the same CDR3. V is TRBV5-1 and J is TRBJ1-5; D perhaps matches TRBD1 (5 bases). In germline, CDR1 is SGHRS, CDR2 YFSETQ. Trimming took off 0 bases at V and 6 bases at J, with 7 bases between the two ends. CDR3 length: 13 residues. The CDR3 nucleotides read TGCGCCAGCAGCTTGGCCGGGGGTCAGCCCCAGCATTTT. Protein: CASSLAGGQPQHF.

This sequence joins TRBV29-1 and TRBJ1-2; D perhaps matches TRBD1 (5 bases). Germline CDR1 reads SQVTM; CDR2 reads ANQGSEA. CDR3 length: 11 amino acids. Written as DNA, the CDR3 is TGCGGAGGTCGGGACAACTATGGCTACACCTTC. Translating it yields CGGRDNYGYTF.

This clone was seen only once. The CDR3 protein is CASSGGEGSNQPQHF. As DNA, the CDR3 is TGTGCCAGCAGTGGTGGGGAAGGCAGCAATCAGCCCCAGCATTTT. The genes are TRBV6-1 and TRBJ1-5, with D hard to call. CDR3 length: 15 residues. Trimming left V 4 bases short and J 1 base short, with 11 bases between. The germline V gene encodes CDR1 MNHNS and CDR2 SASEGT.

The table lists this clone with a count of one. V and J are TRBV10-3 and TRBJ1-2; the D gene is possibly TRBD1 (5 bases). The V and J ends lost 10 bases and 4 bases respectively, with 16 bases between them. The CDR3 runs 13 residues. CDR1 and CDR2 from the germline V gene are ENHRY and SYGVKD. The DNA for the CDR3 is TGTGCCAGCGGGACGGAGGGTTTCTATGGCTACACCTTC. This translates into CASGTEGFYGYTF.

The chain has TRBV28 and TRBJ1-4; D not resolved. V was clipped by 6 bases and J by 4 bases, with 12 bases between them. There are 14 residues in the CDR3. Looked up from germline, CDR1 is MDHEN and CDR2 is SYDVKM. The CDR3 spells CASSLDPLNEKLFF. CDR3 bases: TGTGCCAGCAGCCTGGACCCGCTTAATGAAAAACTGTTTTTT.

The chain carries TRBV10-3 and TRBJ1-1; possible D gene TRBD1, 5 bases. The V end lost 8 bases, the J end lost 2 bases, and 12 bases lay between the germline ends. CDR3 length: 13 amino acids. Germline CDR1 and CDR2: ENHRY and SYGVKD. CDR3 residues: CAIRDVGNTEAFF. The CDR3 DNA sequence: TGTGCCATCCGGGACGTGGGAAACACTGAAGCTTTCTTT.

This chain connects TRBV9 to TRBJ1-5, with D possibly TRBD1 on 6 matching bases. The CDR3 length is 14 residues. Trimming shortened V by 0 bases and J by 5 bases, and 9 bases separated the two germline ends. Germline V gene sequence: CDR1 SGDLS, CDR2 YYNGEE. The CDR3 nucleotides read TGTGCCAGCAGCGTAGACAGGGATGATCAGCCCCAGCATTTT. Translation gives CASSVDRDDQPQHF.

The chain combines TRBV11-3 with TRBJ2-2, with TRBD1 identical over 8 bases. Germline values: CDR1 SGHNT, CDR2 YENEEA. The CDR3 length is 16 residues. J was trimmed by 1 base and V by 1 base; bases with no gene match: 2. The CDR3 coding sequence is TGTGCCAGCAGCTTAGTGGGGACAGGGAACACCGGGGAGCTGTTTTTT. Protein sequence: CASSLVGTGNTGELFF.

CDR3 DNA sequence: TGTGCCAGCAGCTTAGCCAGGGGGCCCTACGAGCAGTACTTC. Protein sequence: CASSLARGPYEQYF. The V call is TRBV11-2, the J call TRBJ2-7, with 8 bases matching TRBD1. V shed 1 base, J shed 2 bases, and the junction held 1 base outside the gene matches. The CDR3 runs 14 residues. Germline assignment: CDR1 SGHAT and CDR2 FQNNGV.

The gene calls are TRBV4-1 and TRBJ1-5; D not certain. The CDR3 has 15 amino acids. Per germline, CDR1 MGHRA and CDR2 YSYEKL. Trimming removed 0 bases at V and 5 bases at J, with 11 bases between. CDR3 loop: CASSQDRSPYQPQHF. The CDR3 DNA is TGCGCCAGCAGCCAAGATAGAAGTCCTTATCAGCCCCAGCATTTT.

The chain employs TRBV2 and TRBJ1-5; 8 positions agree with TRBD1. Germline lookup yields CDR1 SNHLY and CDR2 FYNNEI. The CDR3 covers 17 residues. The V gene end was trimmed by 3 bases and the J gene end by 6 bases; junction bases not matched to a gene: 13. CDR3 amino acids: CASSDMGWQGAVQPQHF. The CDR3 coding sequence is TGTGCCAGCAGTGATATGGGCTGGCAGGGGGCTGTTCAGCCCCAGCATTTT. Full variable domain (outside the CDR3, taken from reference TRBV2 and TRBJ1-5): EPEVTQTPSHQVTQMGQEVILRCVPISNHLYFYWYRQILGQKVEFLVSFYNNEISEKSEIFDDQFSVERPDGSNFTLKIRSTKLEDSAMYFCASSDMGWQGAVQPQHFGDGTRLSIL.

The chain is built from TRBV2 and TRBJ1-5, with TRBD1 as a possible D gene (5 bases). CDR1 is SNHLY, CDR2 FYNNEI, per germline. The ends were cut back, 11 bases at V and 5 bases at J, with 16 bases in the middle. This CDR3 is built from 13 residues. DNA for the CDR3: TGTGCCGCTTCGCCGGGGGGGGATCAGCCCCAGCATTTT. This translates into CAASPGGDQPQHF. The full variable domain, with the rest looked up from reference TRBV2 and TRBJ1-5, is EPEVTQTPSHQVTQMGQEVILRCVPISNHLYFYWYRQILGQKVEFLVSFYNNEISEKSEIFDDQFSVERPDGSNFTLKIRSTKLEDSAMYFCAASPGGDQPQHFGDGTRLSIL.

The V call is TRBV19, the J call TRBJ2-5; 8 bases fit TRBD2. The CDR3 has 15 amino acids. Per germline, CDR1 LNHDA and CDR2 SQIVND (reference sequence). V was pared by 6 bases and J by 5 bases, with 11 bases of the junction left unmatched. The CDR3 bases are TGTGCCAGTAGCCCTCCGGGACTAGTGATGGAGACCCAGTACTTC. Translation gives CASSPPGLVMETQYF.

The chain joins TRBV6-1 to TRBJ1-5, with 8 positions matching TRBD1. CDR1 and CDR2 from the germline V gene are MNHNS and SASEGT. The V gene end was trimmed by 8 bases and the J gene end by 1 base; junction bases not matched to a gene: 7. This CDR3 comprises 15 residues. CDR3 coding DNA: TGTGCCAGCTCTCGACAGGGGATAAGCAATCAGCCCCAGCATTTT. It translates to CASSRQGISNQPQHF.

Concerning this clone itself: Other DNA sequences in this sample translate to the same CDR3. The chain joins TRBV7-9 to TRBJ1-1; D is unresolved. Trimming stripped 3 bases from V and 2 bases from J, with 7 bases between. Germline V gene data show CDR1 as SEHNR and CDR2 as FQNEAQ (reference sequence). The length of the CDR3 is 13 residues. The CDR3: CASSFGGNTEAFF. CDR3 DNA: TGTGCCAGCAGCTTTGGCGGCAACACTGAAGCTTTCTTT. The variable domain in full, with the rest retrieved from reference TRBV7-9 and TRBJ1-1, is DTGVSQNPRHKITKRGQNVTFRCDPISEHNRLYWYRQTLGQGPEFLTYFQNEAQLEKSRLLSDRFSAERPKGSFSTLEIQRTEQGDSAMYLCASSFGGNTEAFFGQGTRLTVV.

The chain employs TRBV4-2 and TRBJ1-5; D gene uncertain. Trimming left V 0 bases short and J 7 bases short, with 13 bases between. The germline gives CDR1 LGHNA, CDR2 YNFKEQ. The CDR3 consists of 15 residues. This chain's CDR3 is CASSQDSLQGQPQHF. DNA of the CDR3: TGTGCCAGCAGCCAAGATTCCCTACAAGGGCAGCCCCAGCATTTT.

The V call is TRBV13, the J call TRBJ2-1; TRBD2 might be the D (5 bases). Germline CDR1 reads PRHDT; CDR2 reads FYEKMQ (reference sequence). V lost 5 bases and J lost 4, with 18 bases in between. The CDR3 is 16 residues long. CDR3 loop: CASSQRRGPGYNEQFF. The CDR3, as DNA: TGTGCCAGCAGCCAGCGGAGAGGGCCGGGGTACAATGAGCAGTTCTTC.

The gene calls are TRBV6-5 and TRBJ2-5; either TRBD1 or TRBD2 may fit D (5 bases each). The CDR3 extends over 14 amino acids. Germline CDR1 reads MNHEY; CDR2 reads SVGAGI. The ends were cut back, 5 bases at V and 2 bases at J, with 12 bases in the middle. CDR3 nucleotide sequence: TGTGCCAGCAGTCCCGGGGCGATACAAGAGACCCAGTACTTC. It codes for CASSPGAIQETQYF.

This rearrangement joins TRBV5-1 to TRBJ1-6, with D maybe TRBD1 (6 bases). CDR1 and CDR2 (germline): SGHRS, YFSETQ. This CDR3 is built from 18 residues. Trimming cost V 4 bases and J 0 bases, with 17 bases left between them. CDR3 bases: TGCGCCAGCAGCAAACGGACAGTAGAAAGCTCCTATAATTCACCCCTCCACTTT. Translating it yields CASSKRTVESSYNSPLHF.

The rearrangement joins TRBV2 to TRBJ1-5; TRBD1 might be the D (6 bases). V was shortened by 7 bases and J by 1 base, with 11 bases between the two germline ends. CDR3 length equals 14 residues. The germline CDR1 and CDR2 sequences are SNHLY and FYNNEI. The CDR3 is CASKTTGSNQPQHF. DNA for the CDR3: TGTGCCAGCAAAACTACAGGGAGCAATCAGCCCCAGCATTTT.

This chain joins TRBV28 and TRBJ1-2; TRBD1 might be the D (5 bases). CDR3 length: 14 residues. CDR1 is MDHEN, CDR2 SYDVKM, per germline. Trimming took 1 base from V and 8 from J, leaving 14 bases between them. In nucleotides, the CDR3 is TGTGCCAGCAGTTTATACAGGCCGTTACAGGGCTACACCTTC. This sequence encodes CASSLYRPLQGYTF.

The V call is TRBV7-6, the J call TRBJ1-5; no reliable D call. V gave up 5 bases and J gave up 3 bases, with 5 bases separating them. The CDR3 loop spans 12 amino acids. Germline lookup yields CDR1 SGHVS and CDR2 FNYEAQ. This CDR3 is CASSHPNQPQHF. Here the CDR3 DNA reads TGTGCCAGCAGCCACCCCAATCAGCCCCAGCATTTT.